Below, 22 T cell receptor beta chains from the same sample are listed, as sequenced in a study of cytomegalovirus exposure and HLA in healthy donors. PCR amplification relied on 60 Vbeta primers (plus 13 Jbeta primers). Assay: immunoSEQ multiplex PCR; the TCRdb copy retains only in-frame clones and omits some. The table includes approximately 120,000 clones, roughly 82% detected once. The specimen was PBMCs. Every receptor here comes from a woman aged 55-70 years in good health and CMV-seropositive.

The rearrangement links TRBV27 to TRBJ2-1; a possible D gene is TRBD1 (6 bases). V lost 4 bases and J 8 bases, leaving 21 bases between the germline ends. CDR1 MNHEY and CDR2 SMNVEV come from the germline V gene (reference sequence). The CDR3 is 16 residues long. The chain's CDR3 is CASSSPQGPGVHEQFF. In DNA, the CDR3 is TGTGCCAGCAGTTCACCCCAGGGGCCCGGTGTCCATGAGCAGTTCTTC.

The chain carries TRBV30 and TRBJ2-7; a weak D match, TRBD2 (6 bases). This CDR3 region has 13 residues. Germline assignment: CDR1 GTSNPN and CDR2 SVGIG (reference sequence). V dropped 5 bases and J dropped 2 bases, with 13 bases sitting between them. In DNA form, the CDR3 reads TGTGCCTGGCTTCCTTCGGGGGCCTACGAGCAGTACTTC. Its translation: CAWLPSGAYEQYF.

V and J are TRBV6-4 and TRBJ2-1, with D possibly being TRBD1 (6 bases). CDR1 MRHNA and CDR2 SNTAGT come from the germline V gene. Trimming took off 5 bases at V and 7 bases at J, with 6 bases between the two ends. The CDR3 runs 11 residues. CDR3 sequence reads: CASSTGNEQFF. DNA of the CDR3: TGTGCCAGCAGTACAGGGAATGAGCAGTTCTTC.

This chain links TRBV27 with TRBJ2-3, with 10 positions matching TRBD2. V was clipped by 8 bases and J by 6 bases; unmatched bases: 17. The CDR3 consists of 17 residues. Germline CDR1 and CDR2: MNHEY and SMNVEV (reference sequence). The CDR3 DNA reads as TGTGCCAGCTCGCCACTAGCGGGGAAAGGGGGCCTTGATACGCAGTATTTT. Translated: CASSPLAGKGGLDTQYF.

The chain joins TRBV11-3 to TRBJ2-2, with 7 bases that match TRBD1. The length of the CDR3 is 16 residues. After removal of 2 bases from V and 5 bases from J, the junction contained 8 bases not matched to a gene. The germline V gene has CDR1 SGHNT and CDR2 YENEEA. CDR3 amino acids: CASSLRAAGGTGELFF. The CDR3 nucleotides are TGTGCCAGCAGCTTAAGGGCCGCAGGGGGAACCGGGGAGCTGTTTTTT.

In DNA, the CDR3 is TGTGCCAGCAGAGCCGGGACAGGGGTTCAGCCCCAGCATTTT. Its translation is CASRAGTGVQPQHF. This chain uses TRBV6-5 with TRBJ1-5; 10 bases match TRBD1. The CDR3 has 14 amino acids. The V gene end was trimmed by 6 bases and the J gene end by 6 bases; junction bases not matched to a gene: 5. In germline, CDR1 is MNHEY, CDR2 SVGAGI.

A remark on this clone: A read error may produce the germline difference seen at one junction end. This chain joins TRBV19 and TRBJ2-6; 11 positions match TRBD1. The CDR3 contains 15 residues. Germline V CDR1 and CDR2: LNHDA, SQIVND (reference sequence). The CDR3 nucleotides read TGTGCCAGTCAAGGACAGGGGGCTGGGGCCAACGGCCTGACTTTC. This encodes CASQGQGAGANGLTF.

The chain is built from TRBV7-2 and TRBJ2-1; 10 bases align to TRBD1. The CDR3 covers 19 residues. Trimming removed 1 base from V and 9 bases from J; junction bases left unmatched: 18. Germline loops: CDR1 SGHTA, CDR2 FQGNSA. Here the CDR3 DNA reads TGTGCCAGCAGCTTAGTTCCGGTGAGCGGGACAGGGGTAGTTGGTGAGCAGTTCTTC. It encodes CASSLVPVSGTGVVGEQFF.

The count of this clone is one. The rearrangement uses TRBV2 and TRBJ2-3; TRBD1 aligns across 8 bases. The CDR3 loop spans 15 amino acids. Germline V gives CDR1 SNHLY, CDR2 FYNNEI. Trimming at V came to 8 bases and at J to 1 base, leaving 8 bases not matched to a gene. The CDR3 bases are TGTGCCAGCCATGGGCCGGACAGGGGCACAGATACGCAGTATTTT. Amino acid sequence: CASHGPDRGTDTQYF.

This sequence joins TRBV6-6 and TRBJ2-2; TRBD1 matches at 10 bases. The junction had 1 base not matched to a gene; V was cut back by 6 bases and J by 3 bases. Germline V lookup: CDR1 MNHNY, CDR2 SVGAGI (reference sequence). This CDR3 contains 14 residues. CDR3 in DNA: TGTGCCAGCAGGACAGGGGGCGACACCGGGGAGCTGTTTTTT. It specifies CASRTGGDTGELFF.

J is TRBJ1-1 and V is TRBV5-5; D remains ambiguous. V lost 2 bases, J lost 1 base, and 9 bases lay in between. CDR3 size: 14 residues. Germline V gene sequence: CDR1 SGHKS, CDR2 YYEKEE (reference sequence). Here the CDR3 reads CASSFFQENTEAFF. CDR3 sequence (DNA): TGTGCCAGCAGCTTCTTTCAGGAGAACACTGAAGCTTTCTTT.

This clone turned up a few times. The chain joins TRBV4-3 to TRBJ2-5, with a weak D call TRBD1 (5 bases). The J call is doubtful: the DNA matches TRBJ2-7 better. Germline V gene lookup returns CDR1 LGHNA and CDR2 YSLEER. This CDR3 region has 13 residues. In nucleotides, the CDR3 is TGCGCCAGCAGCCAAGGTACAGGTACCGAGCAGTACTTC. Translating gives CASSQGTGTEQYF.

CDR3 in DNA: TGTGCCAGCAGTTACAGGGTTCAGCCCCAGCATTTT. Translated, it gives CASSYRVQPQHF. The chain employs TRBV2 and TRBJ1-5, with a tentative D call TRBD1 (6 bases). The germline CDR1 and CDR2 sequences are SNHLY and FYNNEI. The CDR3 sequence is 12 residues long. V was cut by 5 bases and J by 6 bases, with 8 bases left in between.

The chain carries TRBV4-3 and TRBJ1-1, with a possible D match to TRBD1 (5 bases). The V gene lost 2 bases and the J gene lost 7 bases, with 14 bases spanning the gap. The V gene's germline CDR1 is LGHNA and CDR2 YSLEER. The CDR3 has 14 residues. The DNA for the CDR3 is TGCGCCAGCAGCCAATCAGGGTGGATGGGTGAAGCTTTCTTT. It is translated as CASSQSGWMGEAFF.

The chain couples TRBV18 to TRBJ1-2, with 7 bases matching TRBD1. With 0 bases clipped from V and 4 bases from J, the junction kept 8 bases outside the gene matches. The germline CDR1 and CDR2 sequences are KGHSH and LQKENI. CDR3 length: 16 amino acids. CDR3 residues: CASSPPGQNLPYGYTF. Here the CDR3 DNA reads TGTGCCAGCTCACCACCGGGACAGAATCTCCCCTATGGCTACACCTTC.

This sequence joins TRBV6-5 and TRBJ1-2, with 9 bases fitting TRBD1. V lost 6 bases, J lost 7 bases, and 12 bases stayed unmatched. Per germline, CDR1 MNHEY and CDR2 SVGAGI. The CDR3 is made up of 15 amino acids. CDR3 residues: CASRRTGTGSIGYTF. CDR3 bases: TGTGCCAGCAGGAGAACCGGGACAGGGTCGATTGGCTACACCTTC.

This rearrangement joins TRBV29-1 to TRBJ2-3; 7 bases line up with TRBD2. The CDR3 is made up of 13 amino acids. Germline V gene sequence: CDR1 SQVTM, CDR2 ANQGSEA. Trimming took 6 bases from V and 4 from J; bases not matched to a gene: 7. The CDR3: CSVVGGSSDTQYF. The CDR3 nucleotides are TGCAGCGTGGTGGGCGGGAGCTCAGATACGCAGTATTTT.

The genes are TRBV18 and TRBJ2-7; 9 nucleotides agree with TRBD1. Germline CDR1 is KGHSH and CDR2 is LQKENI. The CDR3 consists of 16 residues. Trimming took 1 base from V and 5 from J; bases not matched to a gene: 9. CDR3 DNA sequence: TGTGCCAGCTCACCACTGACCGGGACAGGGTACCACGAGCAGTACTTC. Protein sequence: CASSPLTGTGYHEQYF.

The CDR3 DNA is TGTGCCAGCAGTCGGACAGGGGGCACAGATACGCAGTATTTT. It is translated as CASSRTGGTDTQYF. The chain recombines TRBV2 with TRBJ2-3, with 9 bases fitting TRBD1. CDR1 and CDR2 from the germline V gene are SNHLY and FYNNEI. The CDR3 has 14 amino acids. V shed 5 bases, J shed 1 base, and the junction held 1 base outside the gene matches.

The chain is built from TRBV9 and TRBJ1-2; TRBD1 agrees at 10 bases. Per germline, CDR1 SGDLS and CDR2 YYNGEE. The CDR3 runs 14 residues. V was pared by 4 bases and J by 4 bases, with 4 bases of the junction left unmatched. The CDR3 DNA reads as TGTGCCAGCAGCCCACGGACAGGGGGCTATGGCTACACCTTC. As protein: CASSPRTGGYGYTF.

The chain recombines TRBV6-1 with TRBJ2-2; a possible D gene is TRBD1 (6 bases). The germline CDR1 and CDR2 sequences are MNHNS and SASEGT. V lost 4 bases and J lost 9, with 9 bases in between. There are 12 residues in the CDR3. The CDR3 region is CASSAGARELFF. The CDR3 DNA follows: TGTGCCAGCAGTGCAGGGGCGAGGGAGCTGTTTTTT.

This chain uses TRBV15 with TRBJ1-2; 7 bases are a match to TRBD1. This CDR3 spans 16 amino acids. Germline CDR1 is LNHNV and CDR2 is YYDKDF (reference sequence). Trimming took 1 base from V and 5 from J; bases not matched to a gene: 10. The DNA for the CDR3 is TGTGCCACCAGCAGAGGGGGAGAGGGGGCCTGGTATGGCTACACCTTC. Translation gives CATSRGGEGAWYGYTF.